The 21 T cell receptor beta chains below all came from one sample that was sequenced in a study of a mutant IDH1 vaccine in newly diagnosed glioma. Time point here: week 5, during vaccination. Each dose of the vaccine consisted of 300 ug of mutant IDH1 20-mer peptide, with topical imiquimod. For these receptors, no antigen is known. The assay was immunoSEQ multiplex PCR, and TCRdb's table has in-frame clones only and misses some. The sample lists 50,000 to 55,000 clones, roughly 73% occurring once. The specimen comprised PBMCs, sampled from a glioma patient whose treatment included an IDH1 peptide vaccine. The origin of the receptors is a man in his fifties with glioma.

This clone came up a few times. The CDR3 nucleotides are TGTGCCAGCAGCTTGGCCACAGGGTCTTCGCCCCAGCATTTT. Translation: CASSLATGSSPQHF. The chain is built from TRBV5-6 and TRBJ1-5, with D maybe TRBD1 (6 bases). V was pared by 0 bases and J by 9 bases, with 13 bases between. This CDR3 has 14 residues. In germline, CDR1 is SGHDT, CDR2 YYEEEE.

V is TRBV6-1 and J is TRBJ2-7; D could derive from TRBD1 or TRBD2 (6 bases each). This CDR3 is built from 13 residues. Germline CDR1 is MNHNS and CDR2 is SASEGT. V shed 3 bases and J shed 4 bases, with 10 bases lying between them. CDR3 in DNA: TGTGCCAGCAGTGAGCGGGACAAATACGAGCAGTACTTC. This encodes CASSERDKYEQYF.

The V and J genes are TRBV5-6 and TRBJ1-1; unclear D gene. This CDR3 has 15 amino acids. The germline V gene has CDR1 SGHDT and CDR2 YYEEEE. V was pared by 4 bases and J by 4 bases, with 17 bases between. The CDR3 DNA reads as TGTGCCAGCAGCATGGGCCCCGGGGATCTCACTGAAGCTTTCTTT. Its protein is CASSMGPGDLTEAFF.

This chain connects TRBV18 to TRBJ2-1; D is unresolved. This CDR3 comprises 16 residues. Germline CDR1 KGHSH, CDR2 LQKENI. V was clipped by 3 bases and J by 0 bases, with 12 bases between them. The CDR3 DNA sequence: TGTGCCAGCTCACCCCCCTTCCTTGGCTCCTACAATGAGCAGTTCTTC. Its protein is CASSPPFLGSYNEQFF.

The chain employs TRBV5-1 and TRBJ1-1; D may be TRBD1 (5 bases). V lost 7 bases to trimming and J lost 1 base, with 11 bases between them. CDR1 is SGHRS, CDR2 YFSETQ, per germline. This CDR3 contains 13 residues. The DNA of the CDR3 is TGCGCCAGCGGGTCTACAGGGAACACTGAAGCTTTCTTT. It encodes CASGSTGNTEAFF.

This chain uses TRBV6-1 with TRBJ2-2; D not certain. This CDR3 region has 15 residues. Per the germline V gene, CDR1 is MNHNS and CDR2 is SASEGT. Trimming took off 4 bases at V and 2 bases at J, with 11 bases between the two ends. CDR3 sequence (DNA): TGTGCCAGCAGTGGCGGCCCTAGTAACACCGGGGAGCTGTTTTTT. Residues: CASSGGPSNTGELFF.

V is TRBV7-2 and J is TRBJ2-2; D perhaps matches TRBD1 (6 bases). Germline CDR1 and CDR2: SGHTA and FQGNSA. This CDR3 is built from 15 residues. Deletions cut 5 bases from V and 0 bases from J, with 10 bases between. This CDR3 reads CASSAGTTNTGELFF. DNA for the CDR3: TGTGCCAGCAGCGCTGGGACAACGAACACCGGGGAGCTGTTTTTT.

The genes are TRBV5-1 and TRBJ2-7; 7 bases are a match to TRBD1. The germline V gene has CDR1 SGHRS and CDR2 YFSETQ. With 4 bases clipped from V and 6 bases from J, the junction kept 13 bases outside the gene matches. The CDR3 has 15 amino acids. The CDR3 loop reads CASSLTSPGTAEQYF. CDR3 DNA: TGCGCCAGCAGCCTGACCTCACCCGGGACAGCCGAGCAGTACTTC.

CDR3 nucleotide sequence: TGTGCCAGCACCAGACAGGGGGCTAACACAGATACGCAGTATTTT. This gives the protein CASTRQGANTDTQYF. The chain carries TRBV5-8 and TRBJ2-3; 10 bases line up with TRBD1. The CDR3 spans 15 residues. The V and J ends lost 6 bases and 2 bases, in that order; junction bases with no gene match: 6. The germline V gene has CDR1 SGHTS and CDR2 YDEGEE.

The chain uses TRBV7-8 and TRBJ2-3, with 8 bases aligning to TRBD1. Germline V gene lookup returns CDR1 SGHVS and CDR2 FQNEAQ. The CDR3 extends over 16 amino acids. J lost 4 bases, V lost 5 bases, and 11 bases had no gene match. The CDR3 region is CASSPRTGNLADTQYF. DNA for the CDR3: TGTGCCAGCAGCCCCAGGACAGGGAATTTGGCAGATACGCAGTATTTT.

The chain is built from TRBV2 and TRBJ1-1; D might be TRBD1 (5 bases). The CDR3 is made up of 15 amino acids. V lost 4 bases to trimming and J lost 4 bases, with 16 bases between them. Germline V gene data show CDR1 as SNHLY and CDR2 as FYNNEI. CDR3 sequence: CASSGGVTSFTEAFF. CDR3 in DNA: TGTGCCAGCAGTGGAGGGGTAACGAGCTTCACTGAAGCTTTCTTT.

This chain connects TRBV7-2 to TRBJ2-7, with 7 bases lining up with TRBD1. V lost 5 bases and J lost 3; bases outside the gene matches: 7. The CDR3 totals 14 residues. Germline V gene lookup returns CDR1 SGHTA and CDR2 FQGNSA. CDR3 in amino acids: CASSPQGYNYEQYF. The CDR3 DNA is TGTGCCAGCAGCCCACAGGGGTATAACTACGAGCAGTACTTC.

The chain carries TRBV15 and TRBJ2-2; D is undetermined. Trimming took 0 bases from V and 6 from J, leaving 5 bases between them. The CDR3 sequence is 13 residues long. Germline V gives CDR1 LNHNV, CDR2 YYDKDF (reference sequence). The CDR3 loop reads CATSRDNPGELFF. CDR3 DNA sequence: TGTGCCACCAGCAGAGATAATCCCGGGGAGCTGTTTTTT.

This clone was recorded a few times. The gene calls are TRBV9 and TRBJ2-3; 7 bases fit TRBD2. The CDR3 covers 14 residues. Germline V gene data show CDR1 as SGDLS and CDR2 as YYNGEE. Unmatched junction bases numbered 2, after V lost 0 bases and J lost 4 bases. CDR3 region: CASSVGGGADTQYF. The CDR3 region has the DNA TGTGCCAGCAGCGTAGGCGGGGGAGCAGATACGCAGTATTTT.

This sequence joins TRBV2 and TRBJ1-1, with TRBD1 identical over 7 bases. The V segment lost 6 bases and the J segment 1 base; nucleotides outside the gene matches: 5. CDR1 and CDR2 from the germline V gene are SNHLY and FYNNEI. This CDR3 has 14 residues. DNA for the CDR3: TGTGCCAGCAGCTCGGACAGGCGGAACACTGAAGCTTTCTTT. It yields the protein CASSSDRRNTEAFF. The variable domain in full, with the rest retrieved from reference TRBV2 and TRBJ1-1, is EPEVTQTPSHQVTQMGQEVILRCVPISNHLYFYWYRQILGQKVEFLVSFYNNEISEKSEIFDDQFSVERPDGSNFTLKIRSTKLEDSAMYFCASSSDRRNTEAFFGQGTRLTVV.

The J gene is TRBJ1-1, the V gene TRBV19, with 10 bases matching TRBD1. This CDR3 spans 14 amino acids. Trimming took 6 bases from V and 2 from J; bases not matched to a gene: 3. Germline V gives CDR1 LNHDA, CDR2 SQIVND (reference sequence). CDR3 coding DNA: TGTGCCAGTAGCCGGGACAGGGGTAACACTGAAGCTTTCTTT. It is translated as CASSRDRGNTEAFF.

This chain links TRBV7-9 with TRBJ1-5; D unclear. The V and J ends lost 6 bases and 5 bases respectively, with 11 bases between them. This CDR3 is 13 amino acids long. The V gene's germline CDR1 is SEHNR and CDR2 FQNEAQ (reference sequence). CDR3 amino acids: CASSLKVDQPQHF. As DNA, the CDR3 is TGTGCCAGCAGTTTAAAAGTAGATCAGCCCCAGCATTTT.

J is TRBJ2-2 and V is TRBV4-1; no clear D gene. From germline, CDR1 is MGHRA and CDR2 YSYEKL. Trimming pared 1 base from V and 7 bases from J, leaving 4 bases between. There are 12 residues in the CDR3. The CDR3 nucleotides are TGCGCCAGCAGCCAAGGGTTCGGGGAGCTGTTTTTT. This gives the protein CASSQGFGELFF.

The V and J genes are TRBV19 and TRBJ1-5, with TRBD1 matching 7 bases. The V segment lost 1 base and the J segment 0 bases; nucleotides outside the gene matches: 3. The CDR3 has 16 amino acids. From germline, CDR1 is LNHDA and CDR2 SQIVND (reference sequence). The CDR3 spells CASSIGTGYSNQPQHF. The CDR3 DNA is TGTGCCAGTAGTATAGGGACAGGATATAGCAATCAGCCCCAGCATTTT.

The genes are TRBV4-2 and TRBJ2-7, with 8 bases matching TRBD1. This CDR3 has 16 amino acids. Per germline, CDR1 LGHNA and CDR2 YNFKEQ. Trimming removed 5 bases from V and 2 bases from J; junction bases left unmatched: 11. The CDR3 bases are TGTGCCAGCAGCTCAAGTAGGCAGGGGGCGGCCTACGAGCAGTACTTC. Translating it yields CASSSSRQGAAYEQYF.

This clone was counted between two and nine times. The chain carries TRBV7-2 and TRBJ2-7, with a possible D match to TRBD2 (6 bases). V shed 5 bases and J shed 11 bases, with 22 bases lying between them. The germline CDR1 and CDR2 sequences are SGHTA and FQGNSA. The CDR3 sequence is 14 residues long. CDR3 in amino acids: CASSPSGDEGGKYF. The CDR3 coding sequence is TGTGCCAGCAGCCCATCGGGGGATGAAGGTGGGAAGTACTTC.